The rows below give T cell receptor beta chains drawn from one sample of a study of blood T cell repertoires in COVID-19. Profiling relied on immunoSEQ multiplex PCR, and the TCRdb table lists in-frame clones only, not all of them. The table records some 300,000 clones, 90% of them present only once. Sequencing input: PBMCs or T cells enriched from blood (not recorded which). The receptors here all came from a woman between 18 and 29 years old with acute COVID-19. The conserved cysteine and the conserved F or W are not part of the CDR3 here. D genes are given only for firm matches.

J	D	V	CDR3
TRBJ1-1	NA	TRBV18	ASLSQENTEAF
TRBJ1-6	NA	TRBV19	ASRLTGATNSPLH
TRBJ1-2	NA	TRBV12-5	ASGLEGRGYT
TRBJ2-3	TRBD2	TRBV9	ASSATSGRQGDTQY
TRBJ2-7	TRBD1	TRBV11-2	ASSWDREDGYEQY
TRBJ1-1	TRBD1	TRBV5-8	ASSLPWTGPMNTEAF
TRBJ1-5	TRBD1	TRBV19	ASSIGSGGYQPQH
TRBJ1-1	TRBD1	TRBV28	ASSPRQGMNTEAF
TRBJ1-5	NA	TRBV27	ASSLTGSGQPQH
TRBJ2-4	NA	TRBV10-1	ASSESRFQGPLAKNIQY
TRBJ2-1	TRBD1	TRBV20-1	SAKQGNEQF
TRBJ1-2	TRBD1	TRBV28	ASSLGARGLSGYT
TRBJ1-2	TRBD1	TRBV28	ASSFQSASGQGGGYT
TRBJ2-7	NA	TRBV3-1/TRBV3-2	ASSLRTAPYEQY
TRBJ2-7	TRBD2	TRBV25-1	ASSDPSAGSPYEQY
TRBJ2-1	TRBD1	TRBV5-1	ASSQGQEFSNEQF
TRBJ1-1	TRBD1	TRBV7-9	ASSTPGQGSVAAF
TRBJ2-1	TRBD2	TRBV27	ASSPQREIHEQF
TRBJ2-2	NA	TRBV5-1	ASSFWGANTGELF
TRBJ1-6	NA	TRBV5-1	ASSLGQTDTSPLH
TRBJ1-4	NA	TRBV5-1	ASSVVIGVNEKLF
TRBJ2-1	TRBD2	TRBV7-9	ASSLPSGFNEQF
TRBJ2-5	TRBD2	TRBV5-5	ASSVSGLAWQETQY
TRBJ1-4	NA	TRBV5-1	ASSLGRDFLDPEKLF
TRBJ1-2	TRBD1	TRBV19	ASRPGQGARGYT
TRBJ1-1	NA	TRBV27	ASRGRVDEAF
TRBJ2-7	NA	TRBV4-1	ASSQDSRFEQY
TRBJ1-4	NA	TRBV28	ASSFLEKLF
TRBJ2-7	TRBD1	TRBV28	ASSPLGDRKPYEQY
TRBJ2-1	TRBD2	TRBV7-3	ASSLWASGKTYNEQF
TRBJ1-3	NA	TRBV7-6	ASSRNIPTNQKGNTIY
TRBJ2-1	TRBD2	TRBV28	ASTKGIKREEPLVDNEQF
TRBJ2-1	TRBD2	TRBV12-3/TRBV12-4	ASSLGTSNEQF
TRBJ2-3	TRBD2	TRBV25-1	ASSEFASGRVEDTQY
TRBJ2-7	NA	TRBV12-3/TRBV12-4	ASSDLTEEQY
TRBJ2-7	NA	TRBV28	ATAGLVYEQY
TRBJ2-1	TRBD1	TRBV2	ASSGGQGTNEQF
TRBJ2-6	NA	TRBV5-1	ASSVLGHGPSGANVLT
TRBJ1-1	TRBD1	TRBV5-8	ASSFLRGDTEAF
TRBJ1-2	NA	TRBV28	ASSSPGGANYGYT
TRBJ1-5	NA	TRBV28	ASSLFGHPDQPQH
TRBJ2-1	TRBD1	TRBV10-3	AISDTGGRANEQF
TRBJ2-1	TRBD1	TRBV5-6	ASSYRDRGANEQF
TRBJ1-5	NA	TRBV24-1	ATSDLFQMLDLSQPQH
TRBJ1-1	NA	TRBV5-1	ASSLVGIRAEAF
TRBJ2-7	TRBD2	TRBV6-5	ATGRGGSPYEQY
TRBJ1-5	NA	TRBV6-4	ASSDSIDSNQPQH
TRBJ2-2	TRBD1	TRBV7-9	ASSLGAGGDTGELF
TRBJ1-6	NA	TRBV14	ASSQGPGLTLH
TRBJ2-2	NA	TRBV19	ASSIGGAWTGELF
TRBJ2-5	NA	TRBV28	ASSFPSTKIAETQY
TRBJ1-2	NA	TRBV18	ASSLSQELGYGYT
TRBJ1-5	NA	TRBV28	ASSMPGLPYGGNQPQH
TRBJ1-1	NA	TRBV7-3	ASSLGWGREAF
TRBJ1-3	TRBD1	TRBV28	ASSSGGRRGNTIY
TRBJ1-1	NA	TRBV19	ASINTEAF
TRBJ1-5	TRBD1	TRBV5-1	ASSPGTGGNNQPQH
TRBJ1-2	NA	TRBV28	ASTTGGSRYGYT
TRBJ2-2	NA	TRBV24-1	ATSDRGRQPTGELF